Presented here are 30 T cell receptor beta chains from one specimen sequenced in a study of low-dose radiotherapy and immunotherapy resistance in tumors. Amplification, which lasted 15 to 20 PCR cycles, used a constant-region primer and V-primer adapter to amplify TCRs. TCRdb independently ran MiXCR on the reads; one entry per CDR3 protein. Seen here are tens of thousands of distinct CDR3 sequences, approximately 12% observed once, and the top ten hold 5.5% to 7.5%. Stated time point: before trial treatment. The input for sequencing was PBMCs, taken before treatment. These receptors were obtained from a female donor with ovarian cancer.

This clonotype occurred many times. The chain recombines TRBV6-5 with TRBJ1-5; 11 bases are a match to TRBD1. The CDR3 is made up of 14 amino acids. Germline-derived CDR1 and CDR2 are MNHEY and SVGAGI. The V gene end was trimmed by 5 bases and the J gene end by 8 bases; junction bases not matched to a gene: 5. The CDR3 region has the DNA TGTGCCAGCAGTGGACAGGGGGCGAAGGAGCCCCAGCATTTT. Translation gives CASSGQGAKEPQHF.

This clonotype has ten or more counts. This chain links TRBV7-9 with TRBJ2-2, with TRBD2 as a possible D gene (7 bases). The CDR3 totals 17 residues. Per germline, CDR1 SEHNR and CDR2 FQNEAQ (reference sequence). V lost 7 bases and J 5 bases, leaving 23 bases between the germline ends. The CDR3 is CASTLPPGGIYTGELFF. The CDR3 DNA is TGTGCCAGCACCCTCCCCCCGGGGGGCATTTATACCGGGGAGCTGTTTTTT.

This clonotype appeared many times. V and J are TRBV30 and TRBJ1-4; D not resolved. This CDR3 comprises 14 residues. Trimming stripped 1 base from V and 1 base from J, with 7 bases between. Germline V gene lookup returns CDR1 GTSNPN and CDR2 SVGIG (reference sequence). The CDR3 region is CAWSALGTNEKLFF. CDR3 DNA: TGTGCCTGGAGTGCTTTAGGAACTAATGAAAAACTGTTTTTT.

The table lists this clonotype with many counts. The gene calls are TRBV30 and TRBJ1-5; D gene uncertain. V shed 1 base and J shed 7 bases, with 11 bases lying between them. The CDR3 covers 13 residues. Looked up from germline, CDR1 is GTSNPN and CDR2 is SVGIG (reference sequence). The CDR3: CAWSAQAGQPQHF. In DNA form, the CDR3 reads TGTGCCTGGAGTGCCCAGGCGGGGCAGCCCCAGCATTTT. Full variable domain (missing parts from reference TRBV30 and TRBJ1-5): SQTIHQWPATLVQPVGSPLSLECTVEGTSNPNLYWYRQAAGRGLQLLFYSVGIGQISSEVPQNLSASRPQDRQFILSSKKLLLSDSGFYLCAWSAQAGQPQHFGDGTRLSIL.

This clonotype was found many times. The gene calls are TRBV7-8 and TRBJ2-5, with 7 bases that match TRBD2. This CDR3 region has 15 residues. CDR1 and CDR2 (germline): SGHVS, FQNEAQ. Trimming removed 0 bases from V and 11 bases from J; junction bases left unmatched: 12. This chain's CDR3 is CASSLAGLEMGSQYF. DNA for the CDR3: TGTGCCAGCAGCTTAGCCGGACTAGAAATGGGAAGTCAGTACTTC.

This clonotype was picked up many times. V usage is TRBV5-4 and J usage is TRBJ1-1, with D perhaps matching TRBD1 (6 bases). Trimming removed 4 bases at V and 7 bases at J, with 23 bases between. Germline CDR1 SGHNT, CDR2 YYREEE (reference sequence). The CDR3 runs to 16 residues. CDR3 nucleotides: TGTGCCAGCAGCCAAGAGTTAGGAGGGGGGAGGGATGAAGCTTTCTTT. It is translated as CASSQELGGGRDEAFF. The full variable domain, its missing parts supplied by reference TRBV5-4 and TRBJ1-1, is ETGVTQSPTHLIKTRGQQVTLRCSSQSGHNTVSWYQQALGQGPQFIFQYYREEENGRGNFPPRFSGLQFPNYSSELNVNALELDDSALYLCASSQELGGGRDEAFFGQGTRLTVV.

This clonotype has ten or more counts. This rearrangement joins TRBV10-3 to TRBJ2-3; D is ambiguous. The germline V gene encodes CDR1 ENHRY and CDR2 SYGVKD. The CDR3 has 14 residues. V shed 6 bases and J shed 0 bases, with 10 bases lying between them. Here the CDR3 DNA reads TGTGCCATCAGATCCCTCTCAAGCACAGATACGCAGTATTTT. Translating it yields CAIRSLSSTDTQYF.

This clonotype was seen repeatedly, ten times or more. J is TRBJ2-1 and V is TRBV2; 14 nucleotides align to TRBD2. The CDR3 runs 15 residues. The V segment lost 2 bases and the J segment 8 bases; nucleotides outside the gene matches: 2. Germline V gene data show CDR1 as SNHLY and CDR2 as FYNNEI. The CDR3 loop reads CASSEQGLAGDEQFF. The CDR3 bases are TGTGCCAGCAGTGAACAGGGACTAGCGGGAGATGAGCAGTTCTTC.

This clonotype was observed at least ten times. The chain combines TRBV19 with TRBJ2-1, with D possibly TRBD2 on 5 matching bases. CDR3 length: 13 residues. Germline CDR1 and CDR2: LNHDA and SQIVND (reference sequence). V was trimmed by 5 bases and J by 8 bases, leaving 13 bases between them. The CDR3 nucleotides read TGTGCCAGTAGTTCAAAAGCGGTCCATGAGCAGTTCTTC. Protein: CASSSKAVHEQFF.

This clonotype was seen repeatedly, ten times or more. The gene calls are TRBV15 and TRBJ1-3; 7 positions agree with TRBD1. Germline V gene lookup returns CDR1 LNHNV and CDR2 YYDKDF (reference sequence). With 9 bases clipped from V and 2 bases from J, the junction kept 7 bases outside the gene matches. The CDR3 runs to 14 residues. The CDR3 here is CATEQGDAGNTIYF. The CDR3 DNA sequence: TGTGCCACGGAGCAGGGGGATGCTGGAAACACCATATATTTT.

The table lists this clonotype with many counts. The CDR3 DNA reads as TGCGCCAGCAGCTTGCAAGGAGACTACGAGCAGTACTTC. Residues: CASSLQGDYEQYF. The V and J genes are TRBV5-1 and TRBJ2-7; D unclear. This CDR3 is built from 13 residues. Between the trimmed V and J ends, which lost 1 base and 3 bases, there was a span of 8 bases. CDR1 is SGHRS, CDR2 YFSETQ, per germline. Filled out from reference TRBV5-1 and TRBJ2-7, the complete variable domain reads KAGVTQTPRYLIKTRGQQVTLSCSPISGHRSVSWYQQTPGQGLQFLFEYFSETQRNKGNFPGRFSGRQFSNSRSEMNVSTLELGDSALYLCASSLQGDYEQYFGPGTRLTVT.

The V and J genes are TRBV28 and TRBJ2-7; 9 bases are shared with TRBD2. V was pared by 5 bases and J by 3 bases, with 8 bases of the junction left unmatched. CDR3 length: 15 amino acids. Germline V gives CDR1 MDHEN, CDR2 SYDVKM. CDR3 DNA: TGTGCCAGCAGTCCCGGGACTAGCATCCTCTACGAGCAGTACTTC. It encodes CASSPGTSILYEQYF.

In its sample, this clonotype was seen many times. This chain connects TRBV7-2 to TRBJ1-1; D is uncertain. Deletions cut 3 bases from V and 7 bases from J, with 6 bases between. The CDR3 totals 11 residues. Germline V gene lookup returns CDR1 SGHTA and CDR2 FQGNSA. The CDR3 nucleotides are TGTGCCAGCAGCTTTACGGGTGAAGCTTTCTTT. Protein sequence: CASSFTGEAFF.

This clonotype was counted ten times or more. The genes are TRBV7-3 and TRBJ2-1; D possibly uses TRBD1 or TRBD2 (6 bases each). The germline V gene has CDR1 SGHTA and CDR2 FQGTGA. The CDR3 runs 14 residues. V lost 5 bases and J 8 bases, leaving 16 bases between the germline ends. The DNA of the CDR3 is TGTGCCAGCAGCGCGGGACAACCTGAGTATGAGCAGTTCTTC. Its translation is CASSAGQPEYEQFF.

This clonotype has at least ten counts. V usage is TRBV6-5 and J usage is TRBJ2-2; D is tentatively TRBD1 or TRBD2 (5 bases each). Germline-derived CDR1 and CDR2 are MNHEY and SVGAGI. V lost 6 bases and J lost 4, with 15 bases in between. The CDR3 contains 15 residues. The CDR3 loop is CASRVERGSTGELFF. CDR3 in DNA: TGTGCCAGCAGAGTTGAGAGGGGAAGCACCGGGGAGCTGTTTTTT.

This clonotype was picked up a small number of times. The chain combines TRBV9 with TRBJ2-1; 7 bases fit TRBD2. CDR1 and CDR2 (germline): SGDLS, YYNGEE. Losses at the gene ends were 0 bases for V and 4 bases for J; bases not matched to a gene: 7. This CDR3 has 16 amino acids. For the CDR3, the DNA is TGTGCCAGCAGCGTAGGTCGAGCGGGGAAATACAATGAGCAGTTCTTC. Its protein is CASSVGRAGKYNEQFF. Full variable domain (outside the CDR3, taken from reference TRBV9 and TRBJ2-1): DSGVTQTPKHLITATGQRVTLRCSPRSGDLSVYWYQQSLDQGLQFLIQYYNGEERAKGNILERFSAQQFPDLHSELNLSSLELGDSALYFCASSVGRAGKYNEQFFGPGTRLTVL.

This clonotype has a count of ten or more. The genes are TRBV6-2 or TRBV6-3 and TRBJ1-6; the D gene is possibly TRBD1 (5 bases). The germline V and J ends were trimmed by 5 bases and 7 bases, with 9 bases remaining between them. The CDR3 loop spans 13 amino acids. The germline CDR1 and CDR2 sequences are MNHEY and SVGEGT. The CDR3 region is CASSLTENSPLHF. CDR3 DNA sequence: TGTGCCAGCAGTCTGACAGAAAATTCACCCCTCCACTTT.

Written as DNA, the CDR3 is TGCAGTGCTCCTCCCGGGACAGGGAACAATGAGCAGTTCTTC. Its protein is CSAPPGTGNNEQFF. The gene calls are TRBV20-1 and TRBJ2-1; 9 nucleotides match TRBD1. This CDR3 has 14 amino acids. Trimming cost V 5 bases and J 5 bases; bases outside gene matches: 7. Germline values: CDR1 DFQATT, CDR2 SNEGSKA (reference sequence).

Details on this clonotype: This likely stems from a read error, as it lies one base from a far larger clone. For the CDR3, the DNA is TGTGCCAGCAGCTCGGGACAGGGCGGCGCCAAAAACAATCAGTACTTC. Protein sequence: CASSSGQGGAKNNQYF. This chain uses TRBV5-8 with TRBJ2-4; 9 bases are shared with TRBD1. The CDR3 extends over 16 amino acids. Looked up from germline, CDR1 is SGHTS and CDR2 is YDEGEE. Full variable domain (outside the CDR3, taken from reference TRBV5-8 and TRBJ2-4): EAGVTQSPTHLIKTRGQQATLRCSPISGHTSVYWYQQALGLGLQFLLWYDEGEERNRGNFPPRFSGRQFPNYSSELNVNALELEDSALYLCASSSGQGGAKNNQYFGAGTRLSVL.

Ten or more counts support this clonotype. This sequence may be a read error, since a much larger clone differs from it by one base. The rearrangement joins TRBV27 to TRBJ1-5; no clear D gene. V lost 5 bases and J 3 bases, leaving 5 bases between the germline ends. The CDR3 has 12 residues. Germline V gene data show CDR1 as MNHEY and CDR2 as SMNVEV (reference sequence). CDR3 sequence: CASSALNQPQHF. As DNA, the CDR3 is TGTGCCAGCAGTGCCCTCAATCAGCCCCAGCATTTT.

This clonotype was seen at least ten times. The chain is built from TRBV14 and TRBJ1-1; D unclear. The CDR3 extends over 14 amino acids. Germline lookup yields CDR1 SGHDN and CDR2 FVKESK. The V and J ends lost 0 bases and 3 bases respectively, with 8 bases between them. CDR3 nucleotides: TGTGCCAGCAGCCAAGAGGAAGGGTACACTGAAGCTTTCTTT. This sequence encodes CASSQEEGYTEAFF.

This clonotype occurred many times. The CDR3 nucleotides read TGCGCCAGCAGCCCGACAGGGGCGGGTCAGCCCCAGCATTTT. The encoded protein is CASSPTGAGQPQHF. This chain links TRBV5-1 with TRBJ1-5, with TRBD1 identical over 8 bases. Germline V gives CDR1 SGHRS, CDR2 YFSETQ. The CDR3 runs to 14 residues. J lost 6 bases, V lost 4 bases, and 6 bases had no gene match.

This clonotype has just a few counts. CDR3 in amino acids: CASSLGTGPYEQYF. The CDR3 DNA reads as TGTGCCAGCAGTTTAGGAACAGGGCCCTACGAGCAGTACTTC. The chain uses TRBV12-3 or TRBV12-4 and TRBJ2-7; the D gene is possibly TRBD1 (6 bases). V was shortened by 1 base and J by 2 bases, with 9 bases between the two germline ends. This CDR3 spans 14 amino acids.

This clonotype was observed a handful of times. V usage is TRBV7-8 and J usage is TRBJ2-3, with TRBD1 as a possible D gene (5 bases). V lost 1 base and J lost 4, with 15 bases in between. The CDR3 is made up of 16 amino acids. Per the germline V gene, CDR1 is SGHVS and CDR2 is FQNEAQ. The CDR3 DNA is TGTGCCAGCAGCTTAGGGGGCAGAGGTACCGCAGATACGCAGTATTTT. Its protein product is CASSLGGRGTADTQYF. Filled out from reference TRBV7-8 and TRBJ2-3, the complete variable domain reads GAGVSQSPRYKVAKRGQDVALRCDPISGHVSLFWYQQALGQGPEFLTYFQNEAQLDKSGLPSDRFFAERPEGSVSTLKIQRTQQEDSAVYLCASSLGGRGTADTQYFGPGTRLTVL.

This clonotype was seen many times. The chain recombines TRBV5-1 with TRBJ1-1; tentative D call: TRBD1 (6 bases). With 4 bases removed from V and 3 bases from J, the gap between germline ends came to 13 bases. Germline V gene data show CDR1 as SGHRS and CDR2 as YFSETQ. CDR3 length equals 14 residues. The CDR3 sequence is CASSPREGDTEAFF. As DNA, the CDR3 is TGCGCCAGCAGCCCCCGGGAGGGGGACACTGAAGCTTTCTTT. The whole variable domain, remainder taken from reference TRBV5-1 and TRBJ1-1, is KAGVTQTPRYLIKTRGQQVTLSCSPISGHRSVSWYQQTPGQGLQFLFEYFSETQRNKGNFPGRFSGRQFSNSRSEMNVSTLELGDSALYLCASSPREGDTEAFFGQGTRLTVV.

Many counts were recorded for this clonotype. The chain is built from TRBV2 and TRBJ1-2, with 8 bases matching TRBD1. In germline, CDR1 is SNHLY, CDR2 FYNNEI. Unmatched junction bases numbered 4, after V lost 7 bases and J lost 6 bases. The CDR3 spans 12 residues. CDR3 bases: TGTGCCAGCAATGACAGGGGTAATGGCTACACCTTC. Protein product: CASNDRGNGYTF.

This clonotype was observed at least ten times. The chain joins TRBV3-1 to TRBJ1-1, with D hard to call. CDR3 length: 12 residues. Germline loops: CDR1 LGHDT, CDR2 YNNKEL (reference sequence). V lost 5 bases to trimming and J lost 1 base, with 5 bases between them. Written as DNA, the CDR3 is TGTGCCAGCAGCGGGGAGAACACTGAAGCTTTCTTT. Translation: CASSGENTEAFF.

This clonotype appeared many times. CDR3 sequence: CASSPEGRKEETQYF. As DNA, the CDR3 is TGCGCCAGCAGTCCTGAGGGACGGAAAGAAGAGACCCAGTACTTC. The rearrangement uses TRBV10-1 and TRBJ2-5, with D perhaps given as TRBD1 or TRBD2 (5 bases each). The CDR3 covers 15 residues. Trimming stripped 5 bases from V and 3 bases from J, with 16 bases between. From germline, CDR1 is WNHNN and CDR2 SYGVQD (reference sequence).

There are many counts of this clonotype. The chain employs TRBV7-2 and TRBJ2-3; 9 nucleotides match TRBD2. Trimming took 5 bases from V and 2 from J; bases not matched to a gene: 8. This CDR3 region has 16 residues. Germline values: CDR1 SGHTA, CDR2 FQGNSA. CDR3 sequence: CASSLRLAVFTDTQYF. CDR3 nucleotides: TGTGCCAGCAGCCTGAGACTAGCGGTCTTCACAGATACGCAGTATTTT.

This clonotype was seen many times. The CDR3 DNA follows: TGTGCCAGCAGCCGCGGGGGGGCTCAAGAGACCCAGTACTTC. Translation: CASSRGGAQETQYF. The chain uses TRBV12-3 or TRBV12-4 and TRBJ2-5; 9 bases fit TRBD2. Trimming at V came to 6 bases and at J to 2 bases, leaving 4 bases not matched to a gene. The CDR3 length is 14 residues.